This T cell receptor beta chain was observed in a study of T cell responses to AZD1222 COVID-19 vaccine. The V segment lost 7 bases and the J segment 8 bases; nucleotides outside the gene matches: 2. The CDR3 covers 12 residues. Germline CDR1 and CDR2: SQVTM and ANQGSEA. TCRdb's table, derived via immunoSEQ multiplex PCR, lists solely in-frame clones and lacks some. The sample carries under 140,000 clones, 70% to 90% recorded once. The rearrangement uses TRBV29-1 and TRBJ2-1; 13 nucleotides match TRBD2. The sequencing here drew on peripheral blood, taken on day 0 of AZD1222 vaccination. This TCR was sampled from an adult in good health. CDR3 protein: CSAGLAGDEQFF. The CDR3 bases are TGCAGCGCTGGACTAGCGGGGGATGAGCAGTTCTTC.